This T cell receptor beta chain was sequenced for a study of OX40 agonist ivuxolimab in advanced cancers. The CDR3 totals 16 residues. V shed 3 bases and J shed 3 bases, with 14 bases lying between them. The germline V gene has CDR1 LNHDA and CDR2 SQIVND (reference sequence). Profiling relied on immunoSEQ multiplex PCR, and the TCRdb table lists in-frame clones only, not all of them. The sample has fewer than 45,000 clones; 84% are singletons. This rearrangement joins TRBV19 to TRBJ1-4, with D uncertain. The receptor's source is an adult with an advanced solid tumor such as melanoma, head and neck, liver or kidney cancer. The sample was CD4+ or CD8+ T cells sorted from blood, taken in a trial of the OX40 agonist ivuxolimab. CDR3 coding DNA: TGTGCCAGTAGTATCAGGTCCTACGCAGCTAATGAAAAACTGTTTTTT. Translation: CASSIRSYAANEKLFF. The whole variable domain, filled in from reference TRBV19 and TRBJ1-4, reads DGGITQSPKYLFRKEGQNVTLSCEQNLNHDAMYWYRQDPGQGLRLIYYSQIVNDFQKGDIAEGYSVSREKKESFPLTVTSAQKNPTAFYLCASSIRSYAANEKLFFGSGTQLSVL.